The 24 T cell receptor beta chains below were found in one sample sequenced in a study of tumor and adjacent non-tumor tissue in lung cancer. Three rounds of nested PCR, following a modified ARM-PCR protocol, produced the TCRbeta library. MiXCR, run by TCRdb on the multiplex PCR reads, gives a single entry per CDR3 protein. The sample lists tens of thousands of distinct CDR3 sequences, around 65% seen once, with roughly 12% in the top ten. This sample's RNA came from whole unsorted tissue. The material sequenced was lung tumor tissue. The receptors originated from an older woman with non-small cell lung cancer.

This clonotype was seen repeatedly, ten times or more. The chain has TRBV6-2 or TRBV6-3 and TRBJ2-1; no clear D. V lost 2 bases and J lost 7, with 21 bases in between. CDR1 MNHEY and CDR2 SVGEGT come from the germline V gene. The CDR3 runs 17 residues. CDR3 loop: CASSYVRRTHDINEQFF. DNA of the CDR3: TGTGCCAGCAGTTACGTTAGGCGGACCCACGACATTAATGAGCAGTTCTTC.

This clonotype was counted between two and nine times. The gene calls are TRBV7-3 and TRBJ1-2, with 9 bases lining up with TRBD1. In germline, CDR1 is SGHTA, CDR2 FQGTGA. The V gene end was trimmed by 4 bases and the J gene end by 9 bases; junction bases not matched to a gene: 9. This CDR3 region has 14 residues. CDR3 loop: CASSSGGQGTRYTF. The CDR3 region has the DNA TGTGCCAGCAGCTCAGGGGGACAGGGCACTCGCTACACCTTC.

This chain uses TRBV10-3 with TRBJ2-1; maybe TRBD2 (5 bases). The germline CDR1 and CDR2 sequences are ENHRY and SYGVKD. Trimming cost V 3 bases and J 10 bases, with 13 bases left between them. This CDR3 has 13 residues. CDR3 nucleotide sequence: TGTGCCATCAGTGATTATAGCGAGACAGAGCAGTTCTTC. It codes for CAISDYSETEQFF.

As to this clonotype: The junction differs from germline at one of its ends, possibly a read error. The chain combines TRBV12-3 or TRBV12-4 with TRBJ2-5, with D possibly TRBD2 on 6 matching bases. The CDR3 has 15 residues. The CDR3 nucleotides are TGTGCGAGCAGTTTTACAGTGGGACTCCAAGAGACCAAGTACTTC. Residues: CASSFTVGLQETKYF.

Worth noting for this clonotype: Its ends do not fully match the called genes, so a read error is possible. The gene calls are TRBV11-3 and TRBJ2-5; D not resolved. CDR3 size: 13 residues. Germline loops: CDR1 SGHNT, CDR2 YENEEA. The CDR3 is CAGSLTGLETQYF. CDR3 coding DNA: TGTGCCGGCAGCTTAACCGGTTTGGAGACCCAGTACTTC.

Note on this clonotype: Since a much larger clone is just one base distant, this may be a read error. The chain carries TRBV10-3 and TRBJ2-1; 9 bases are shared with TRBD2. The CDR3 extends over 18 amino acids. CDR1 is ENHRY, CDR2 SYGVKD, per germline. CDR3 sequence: CVITSSGSLVGSVHEQFF. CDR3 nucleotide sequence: TGTGTCATCACAAGTAGCGGGAGTTTAGTGGGGTCGGTACATGAGCAGTTCTTC.

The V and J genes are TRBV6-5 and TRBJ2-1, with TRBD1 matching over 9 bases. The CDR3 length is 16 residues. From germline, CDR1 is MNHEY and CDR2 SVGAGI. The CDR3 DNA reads TGTACCAACAGTACCACCTCGGGACAGGGCTTCAATGAGCAGTTCTTC. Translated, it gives CTNSTTSGQGFNEQFF.

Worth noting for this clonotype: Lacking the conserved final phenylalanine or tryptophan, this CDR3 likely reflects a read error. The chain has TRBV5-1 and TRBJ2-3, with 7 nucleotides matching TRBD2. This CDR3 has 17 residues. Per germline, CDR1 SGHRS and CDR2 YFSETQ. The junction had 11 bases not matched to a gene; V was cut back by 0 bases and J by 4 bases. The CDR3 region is CASSLALSGRGADTQYL. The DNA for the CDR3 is TGCGCCAGCAGCTTGGCGTTATCGGGACGGGGGGCAGATACGCAGTATCTT.

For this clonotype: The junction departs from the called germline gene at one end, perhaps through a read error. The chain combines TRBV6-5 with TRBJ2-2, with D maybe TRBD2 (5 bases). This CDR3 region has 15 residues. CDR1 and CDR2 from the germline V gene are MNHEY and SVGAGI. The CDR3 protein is CASQRVRSNTGELLF. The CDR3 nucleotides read TGTGCCAGCCAGAGGGTGCGTTCGAACACCGGGGAGCTGTTATTT.

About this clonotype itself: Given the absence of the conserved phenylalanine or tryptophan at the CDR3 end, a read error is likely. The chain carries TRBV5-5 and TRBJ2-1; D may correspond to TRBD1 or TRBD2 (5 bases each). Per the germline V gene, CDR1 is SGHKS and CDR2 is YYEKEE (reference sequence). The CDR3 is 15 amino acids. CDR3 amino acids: CASSPQLGVNNAQFI. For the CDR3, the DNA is TGTGCCAGCAGCCCTCAATTGGGGGTTAACAATGCGCAGTTCATC.

Here the CDR3 reads CASSSLTGGLWREGQYF. DNA for the CDR3: TGTGCCAGCAGCAGTTTGACAGGGGGTCTCTGGCGAGAGGGCCAGTACTTC. The gene calls are TRBV6-5 and TRBJ2-5; 9 positions agree with TRBD1. This CDR3 spans 17 amino acids. V lost 6 bases, J lost 10 bases, and 21 bases stayed unmatched. Germline V gene lookup returns CDR1 MNHEY and CDR2 SVGAGI.

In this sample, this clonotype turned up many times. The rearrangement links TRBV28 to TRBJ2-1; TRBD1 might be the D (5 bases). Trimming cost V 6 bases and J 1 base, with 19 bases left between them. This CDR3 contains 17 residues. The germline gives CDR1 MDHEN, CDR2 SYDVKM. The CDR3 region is CASSSELGRSSYNEQFF. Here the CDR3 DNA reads TGTGCCAGCAGCAGCGAATTGGGGCGGAGTTCCTACAATGAGCAGTTCTTC.

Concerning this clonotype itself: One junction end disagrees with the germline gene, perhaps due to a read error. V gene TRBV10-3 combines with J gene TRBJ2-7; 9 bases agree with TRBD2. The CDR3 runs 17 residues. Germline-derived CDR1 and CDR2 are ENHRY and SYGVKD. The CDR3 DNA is TGTGCCATCATCACAGGGGAACTAGCGGGTGTTCCCTACGAGCAGTATTTC. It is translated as CAIITGELAGVPYEQYF.

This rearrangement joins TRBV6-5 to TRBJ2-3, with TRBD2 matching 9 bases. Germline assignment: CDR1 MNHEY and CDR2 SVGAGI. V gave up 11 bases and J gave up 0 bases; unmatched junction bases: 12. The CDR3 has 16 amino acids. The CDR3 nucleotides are TGTGCCGGCATGTCGACTAGCGGATCCAGCACAGATACGCAGTATTTT. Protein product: CAGMSTSGSSTDTQYF.

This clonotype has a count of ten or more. The CDR3: CASSWMDRDEQYF. DNA of the CDR3: TGCGCCAGCAGCTGGATGGACAGGGACGAGCAGTACTTC. The genes are TRBV5-1 and TRBJ2-7; 8 nucleotides match TRBD1. The germline V gene encodes CDR1 SGHRS and CDR2 YFSETQ. The CDR3 runs to 13 residues. The trim removed 3 bases at V and 5 bases at J, leaving 4 bases unmatched.

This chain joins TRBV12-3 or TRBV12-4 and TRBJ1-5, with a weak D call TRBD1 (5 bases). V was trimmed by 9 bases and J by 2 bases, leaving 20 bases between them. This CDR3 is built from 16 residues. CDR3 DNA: TGTGCCAGTAGTCCCATGAGGGGAGCGGGCAATCAGCCCCAGCATTTT. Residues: CASSPMRGAGNQPQHF.

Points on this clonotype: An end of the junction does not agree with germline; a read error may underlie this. Here the CDR3 reads CSIQLDSVNEQFF. The DNA of the CDR3 is TGCAGCATTCAACTAGATTCGGTCAATGAACAGTTCTTC. V usage is TRBV29-1 and J usage is TRBJ2-1; D may be TRBD2 (5 bases). The CDR3 runs to 13 residues. Germline loops: CDR1 SQVTM, CDR2 ANQGSEA.

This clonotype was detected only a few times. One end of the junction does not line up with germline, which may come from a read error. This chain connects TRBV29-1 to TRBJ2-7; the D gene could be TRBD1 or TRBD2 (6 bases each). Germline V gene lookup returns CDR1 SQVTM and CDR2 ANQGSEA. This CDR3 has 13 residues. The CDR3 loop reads CSVTMGGSREQYF. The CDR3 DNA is TGTAGCGTTACCATGGGGGGCTCGAGAGAGCAGTACTTC.

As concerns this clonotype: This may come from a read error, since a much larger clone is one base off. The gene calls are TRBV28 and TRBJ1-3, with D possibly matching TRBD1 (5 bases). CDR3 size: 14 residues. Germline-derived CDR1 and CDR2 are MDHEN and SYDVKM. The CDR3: CSSSFLRAGNTIYF. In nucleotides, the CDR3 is TGTTCCAGCAGTTTCCTCAGGGCTGGAAACACCATATATTTT.

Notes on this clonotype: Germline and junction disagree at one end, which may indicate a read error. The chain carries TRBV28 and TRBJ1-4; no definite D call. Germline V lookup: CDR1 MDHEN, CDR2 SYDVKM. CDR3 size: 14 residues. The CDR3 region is CSSSFGYSNEKPFF. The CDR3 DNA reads TGTAGCAGCAGTTTCGGATACTCTAATGAAAAACCGTTTTTT.

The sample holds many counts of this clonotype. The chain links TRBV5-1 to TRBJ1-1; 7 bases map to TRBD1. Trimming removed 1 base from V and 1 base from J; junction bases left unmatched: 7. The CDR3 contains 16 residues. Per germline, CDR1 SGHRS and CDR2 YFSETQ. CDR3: CASSLSPGQTNTEAFF. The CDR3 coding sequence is TGCGCCAGCAGCTTGAGCCCGGGACAGACGAACACTGAAGCTTTCTTT.

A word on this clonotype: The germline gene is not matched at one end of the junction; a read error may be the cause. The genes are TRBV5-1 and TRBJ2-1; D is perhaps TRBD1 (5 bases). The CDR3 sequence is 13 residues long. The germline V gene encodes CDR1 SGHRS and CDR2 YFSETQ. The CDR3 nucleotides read TGCGCCAGCGGTCCAGGGTTTAACAATGAGCAGCTCTTC. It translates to CASGPGFNNEQLF. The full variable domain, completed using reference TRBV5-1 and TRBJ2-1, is KAGVTQTPRYLIKTRGQQVTLSCSPISGHRSVSWYQQTPGQGLQFLFEYFSETQRNKGNFPGRFSGRQFSNSRSEMNVSTLELGDSALYLCASGPGFNNEQLFGPGTRLTVL.

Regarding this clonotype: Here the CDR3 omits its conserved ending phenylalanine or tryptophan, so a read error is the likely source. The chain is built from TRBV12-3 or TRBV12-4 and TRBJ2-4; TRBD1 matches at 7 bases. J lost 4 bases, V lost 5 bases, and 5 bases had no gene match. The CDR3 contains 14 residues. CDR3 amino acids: CASSLQGSKNIQYL. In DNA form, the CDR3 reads TGTGCCAGCAGTCTACAGGGGTCGAAAAACATTCAGTACTTA.

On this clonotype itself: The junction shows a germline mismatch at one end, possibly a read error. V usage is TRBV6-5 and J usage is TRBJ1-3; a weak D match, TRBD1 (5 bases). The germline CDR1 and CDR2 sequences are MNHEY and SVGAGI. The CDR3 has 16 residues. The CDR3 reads CANSLGRSNSGNTIYF. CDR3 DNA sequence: TGTGCCAACAGTTTGGGACGCTCGAACTCTGGAAACACCATATATTTT.